The entry that follows covers one TCR beta chain sequence. These data are taken from a study of blood T cells in healthy people across ages. V was pared by 4 bases and J by 7 bases, with 9 bases between. This CDR3 contains 12 residues. Per the germline V gene, CDR1 is SGHRS and CDR2 is YFSETQ. Next came a second PCR, run for about 7 to 12 cycles, which used a sample-barcoded 5' primer along with a J-beta primer mix. Template switching added a 12-random-nucleotide identifier to every cDNA molecule. Via MiXCR, TCRdb re-called the 5' RACE reads, giving one row per CDR3 protein. The sample has around 1,000,000 distinct CDR3 sequences, approximately 25% seen once. Separately, the same data were catalogued under a study of T cells of mothers and their children. From that report: The sample comes from eight to ten healthy Caucasian donors: mothers and children.

Sequencing input: blood. V gene TRBV5-1 combines with J gene TRBJ2-1; no firm D call. The clonotype comes from a girl aged 2 to 10 in good health. The CDR3 bases are TGCGCCAGCAGCCAACCTTCTAATGAGCAGTTCTTC. As protein: CASSQPSNEQFF.